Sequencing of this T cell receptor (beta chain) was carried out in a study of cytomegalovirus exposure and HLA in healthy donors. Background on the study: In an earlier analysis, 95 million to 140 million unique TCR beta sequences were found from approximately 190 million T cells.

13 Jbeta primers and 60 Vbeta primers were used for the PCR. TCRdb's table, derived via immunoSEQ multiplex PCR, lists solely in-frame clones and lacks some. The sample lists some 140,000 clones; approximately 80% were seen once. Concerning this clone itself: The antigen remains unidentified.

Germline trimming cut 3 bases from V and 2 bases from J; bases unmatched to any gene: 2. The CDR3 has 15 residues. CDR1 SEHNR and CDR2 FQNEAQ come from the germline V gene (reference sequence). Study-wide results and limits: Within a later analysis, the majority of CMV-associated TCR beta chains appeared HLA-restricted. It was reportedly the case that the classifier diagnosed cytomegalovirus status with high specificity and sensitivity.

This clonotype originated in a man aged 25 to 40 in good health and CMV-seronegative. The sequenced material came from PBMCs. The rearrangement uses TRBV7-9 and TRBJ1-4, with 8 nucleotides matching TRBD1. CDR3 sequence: CASSFQGATNEKLFF. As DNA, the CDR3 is TGTGCCAGCAGCTTTCAGGGGGCCACTAATGAAAAACTGTTTTTT. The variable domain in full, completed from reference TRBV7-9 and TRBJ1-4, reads DTGVSQNPRHKITKRGQNVTFRCDPISEHNRLYWYRQTLGQGPEFLTYFQNEAQLEKSRLLSDRFSAERPKGSFSTLEIQRTEQGDSAMYLCASSFQGATNEKLFFGSGTQLSVL.